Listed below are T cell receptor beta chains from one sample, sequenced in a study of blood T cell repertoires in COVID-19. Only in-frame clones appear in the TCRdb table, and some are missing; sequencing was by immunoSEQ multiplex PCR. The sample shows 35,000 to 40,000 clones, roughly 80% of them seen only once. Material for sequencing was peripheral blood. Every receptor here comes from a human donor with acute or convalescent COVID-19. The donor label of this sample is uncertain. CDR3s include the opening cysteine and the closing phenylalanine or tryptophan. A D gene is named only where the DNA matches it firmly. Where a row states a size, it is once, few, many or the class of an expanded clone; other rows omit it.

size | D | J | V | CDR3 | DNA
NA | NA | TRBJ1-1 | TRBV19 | CASSIAGSGERWAFF | TGTGCCAGTAGTATCGCGGGTTCGGGGGAGAGGTGGGCTTTCTTT
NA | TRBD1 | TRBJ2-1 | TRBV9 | CASSVGTGYMDEQFF | TGTGCCAGCAGCGTAGGGACAGGATATATGGATGAGCAGTTCTTC
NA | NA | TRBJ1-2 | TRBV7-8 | CASSLGQGYGYTF | TGTGCCAGCAGCTTGGGCCAGGGCTATGGCTACACCTTC
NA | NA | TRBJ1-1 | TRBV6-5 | CASIRQRNTEAFF | TGTGCCAGCATCCGACAGAGGAACACTGAAGCTTTCTTT
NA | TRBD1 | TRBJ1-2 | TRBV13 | CASSTPGQGHGYTF | TGTGCCAGCAGCACACCGGGACAGGGTCATGGCTACACCTTC
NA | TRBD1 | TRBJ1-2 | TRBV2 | CASSARDRGGYGYTF | TGTGCCAGCAGTGCCCGGGACAGGGGGGGCTATGGCTACACCTTC
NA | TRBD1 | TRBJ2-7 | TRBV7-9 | CASSPEPTGMQYF | TGTGCCAGCAGCCCCGAACCGACAGGGATGCAGTACTTC
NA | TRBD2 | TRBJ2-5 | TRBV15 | CATSRGTSGTETQYF | TGTGCCACCAGCAGGGGGACTAGCGGGACGGAGACCCAGTACTTC
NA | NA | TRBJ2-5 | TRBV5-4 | CASSRPPTTYKETQYF | TGTGCCAGCAGCCGCCCTCCGACTACCTACAAAGAGACCCAGTACTTC
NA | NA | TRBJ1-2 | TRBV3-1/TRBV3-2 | CASEGVQGIYTF | TGTGCCAGCGAGGGGGTCCAGGGGATCTACACCTTC
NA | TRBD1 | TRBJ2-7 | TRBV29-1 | CSVEGAGQGIYEQYF | TGCAGCGTTGAAGGGGCGGGACAGGGAATCTACGAGCAGTACTTC
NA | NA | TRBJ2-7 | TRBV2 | CASSVRQSSYEQYF | TGTGCCAGCAGTGTACGACAATCCTCCTACGAGCAGTACTTC
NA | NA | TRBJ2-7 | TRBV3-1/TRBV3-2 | CASSIDYEQYF | TGTGCCAGCAGTATAGATTACGAGCAGTACTTC
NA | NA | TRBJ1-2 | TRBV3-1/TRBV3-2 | CASSQDRGGCTF | TGTGCCAGCAGCCAAGATCGGGGGGGGTGCACCTTC
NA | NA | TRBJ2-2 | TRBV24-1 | CATSAWSGTGELFF | TGTGCCACCAGTGCTTGGTCGGGGACCGGGGAGCTGTTTTTT
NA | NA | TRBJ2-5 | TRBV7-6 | CASSLAPRAETQYF | TGTGCCAGCAGCTTAGCCCCGCGGGCGGAGACCCAGTACTTC
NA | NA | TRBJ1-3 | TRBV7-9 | CASSWAASGNTIYF | TGTGCCAGCAGCTGGGCAGCCTCTGGAAACACCATATATTTT
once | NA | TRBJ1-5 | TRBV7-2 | CASSPSGHSNQPQHF | TGTGCCAGCAGCCCCAGCGGTCATAGCAATCAGCCCCAGCATTTT
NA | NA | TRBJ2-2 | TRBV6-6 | CASSYSSGGPIGELFF | TGTGCCAGCAGTTACTCCAGCGGAGGGCCGATCGGGGAGCTGTTTTTT
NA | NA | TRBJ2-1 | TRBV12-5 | CASGLRQGGNNEQFF | TGTGCTAGTGGTTTGCGACAGGGAGGAAACAATGAGCAGTTCTTC
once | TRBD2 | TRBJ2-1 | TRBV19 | CASSTSLRTSSNNEQFF | TGTGCCAGTAGTACTTCTCTCCGGACTAGTTCCAACAATGAGCAGTTCTTC
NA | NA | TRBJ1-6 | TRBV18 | CASSQLDSLNSPLHF | TGTGCCAGCTCACAATTGGACAGTTTAAATTCACCCCTCCACTTT
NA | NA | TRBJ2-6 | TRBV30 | CASHFSGANVLTF | TGTGCCTCCCACTTCTCTGGGGCCAACGTCCTGACTTTC
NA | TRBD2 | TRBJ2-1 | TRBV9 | CASSTPTSWGGSEQFF | TGTGCCAGCAGCACCCCGACTAGCTGGGGAGGGAGTGAGCAGTTCTTC
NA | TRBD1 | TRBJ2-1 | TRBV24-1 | CATSDLGDRAVYGYNEQFF | TGTGCCACCAGTGATTTGGGGGACAGGGCTGTTTACGGCTACAATGAGCAGTTCTTC
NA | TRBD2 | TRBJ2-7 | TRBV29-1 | CSVGASGLSYEQYF | TGCAGCGTGGGGGCTAGCGGGTTGTCCTACGAGCAGTACTTC
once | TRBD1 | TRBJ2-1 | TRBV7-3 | CASSFSGQGSNEQFF | TGTGCCAGCAGCTTCTCGGGACAGGGAAGCAATGAGCAGTTCTTC
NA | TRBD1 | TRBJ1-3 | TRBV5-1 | CASSDPGTGRSGNTIYF | TGCGCCAGCAGCGATCCCGGGACAGGACGCTCTGGAAACACCATATATTTT